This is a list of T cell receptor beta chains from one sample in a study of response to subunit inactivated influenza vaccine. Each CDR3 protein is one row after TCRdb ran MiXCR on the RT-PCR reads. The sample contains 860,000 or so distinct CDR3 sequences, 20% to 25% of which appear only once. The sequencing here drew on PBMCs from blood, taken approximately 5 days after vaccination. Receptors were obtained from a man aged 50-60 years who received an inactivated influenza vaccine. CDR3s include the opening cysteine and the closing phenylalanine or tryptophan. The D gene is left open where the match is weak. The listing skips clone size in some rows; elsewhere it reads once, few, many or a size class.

TGTGCCAGCAGTCTGACAGCGAACAATCAGCCCCAGCATTTT	CASSLTANNQPQHF	TRBV12-3/TRBV12-4	few	.	TRBJ1-5
TGTGCCAGCAGCTTAGTCCTCGGAGGCTACACAGATACGCAGTATTTT	CASSLVLGGYTDTQYF	TRBV11-2	.	.	TRBJ2-3
TGTGCCGCCAGCACCAGGAACACAGATACGCAGTATTTT	CAASTRNTDTQYF	TRBV24-1	.	.	TRBJ2-3
TGTGCCAGCATTCGGGACTACTTCACCGGGGAGCTGTTTTTT	CASIRDYFTGELFF	TRBV28	few	TRBD2	TRBJ2-2
TGTGCCAGCAGCTTGAGAAGCGGGAGCACAGATACGCAGTATTTT	CASSLRSGSTDTQYF	TRBV7-9	.	.	TRBJ2-3
TGTGCCAGCTCACCGGAGGGGGAGGGGATACGACAAGAGACCCAGTACTTC	CASSPEGEGIRQETQYF	TRBV18	.	.	TRBJ2-5
TGTGCCAGCAGCTTAACTCGCGCCTCCTACAATGAGCAGTTCTTC	CASSLTRASYNEQFF	TRBV7-8	.	.	TRBJ2-1
TGTGCCAGCAGTACCGGACAGGGGCGCAATCAGCCCCAGCATTTT	CASSTGQGRNQPQHF	TRBV27	few	TRBD1	TRBJ1-5
TGTGCCAGCAGGGGGATCACTGAAGCTTTCTTT	CASRGITEAFF	TRBV12-3/TRBV12-4	.	.	TRBJ1-1
TGTGCCAGCAGCTTGCCTTCTAGCGTGGGCGGGGAGCTGTTTTTT	CASSLPSSVGGELFF	TRBV7-3	few	.	TRBJ2-2
TGCAGTGCTAGAGGACAGGGGGAGATCTATGGCTACACCTTC	CSARGQGEIYGYTF	TRBV20-1	.	TRBD1	TRBJ1-2
TGTGCCAGCAGCCCCCGGGACCGCGAAGCACCCCTCCACTTT	CASSPRDREAPLHF	TRBV3-1	.	.	TRBJ1-6
TGTGCCAGCAGCCGGACTAGCGGGGGGGCTTTGGCCGATACGCAGTATTTT	CASSRTSGGALADTQYF	TRBV7-9	many	TRBD2	TRBJ2-3
TGTGCCAGCAGCATTAGCGGGAGTGGTGACGAGCAGTACTTC	CASSISGSGDEQYF	TRBV9	few	TRBD2	TRBJ2-7